These 31 T cell receptor beta chains were sequenced from one sample in a study of cytomegalovirus exposure and HLA in healthy donors. With 60 Vbeta and 13 Jbeta primers, the PCR was carried out. The method was immunoSEQ multiplex PCR; TCRdb's version includes in-frame clones alone and lacks a portion of them. Of 70,000 to 90,000 clones listed, roughly 88% are singletons. Input material: PBMCs. These receptors originate from a man between 70 and 80 years old in good health and CMV-seropositive.

The genes are TRBV14 and TRBJ2-7; 8 bases align to TRBD2. The germline gives CDR1 SGHDN, CDR2 FVKESK. This CDR3 spans 17 amino acids. J lost 6 bases, V lost 0 bases, and 13 bases had no gene match. The CDR3 coding sequence is TGTGCCAGCAGCCAAGAGCAACCGGGACTAGGGAGAGGCGAGCAGTACTTC. Its translation: CASSQEQPGLGRGEQYF.

The J gene is TRBJ2-1, the V gene TRBV29-1; tentatively, D is TRBD2 (6 bases). Germline V gives CDR1 SQVTM, CDR2 ANQGSEA. V gave up 7 bases and J gave up 7 bases, with 20 bases separating them. The CDR3 extends over 14 amino acids. The CDR3 DNA is TGCAGCGGCTCCCCGACTAGGTTGGCTAATGAGCAGTTCTTC. Residues: CSGSPTRLANEQFF.

The V and J genes are TRBV7-9 and TRBJ1-4; 10 positions agree with TRBD1. The CDR3 extends over 16 amino acids. Trimming took 4 bases from V and 7 from J; bases not matched to a gene: 9. Germline V gene data show CDR1 as SEHNR and CDR2 as FQNEAQ (reference sequence). The CDR3 here is CASSSSPGTGAEKLFF. CDR3 in DNA: TGTGCCAGCAGCTCCAGCCCCGGGACAGGGGCTGAAAAACTGTTTTTT.

The chain recombines TRBV5-4 with TRBJ2-3; TRBD2 matches 9 bases. V shed 1 base, J shed 5 bases, and the junction held 5 bases outside the gene matches. This CDR3 has 15 amino acids. Germline V lookup: CDR1 SGHNT, CDR2 YYREEE (reference sequence). The CDR3 here is CASSLTAGGEDTQYF. CDR3 nucleotides: TGTGCCAGCAGCTTGACGGCGGGGGGGGAAGATACGCAGTATTTT.

The V gene is TRBV11-2, the J gene TRBJ1-1, with D possibly TRBD1 on 5 matching bases. The CDR3 has 12 amino acids. The V gene's germline CDR1 is SGHAT and CDR2 FQNNGV. V lost 5 bases and J 9 bases, leaving 13 bases between the germline ends. In DNA, the CDR3 is TGTGCCAGCAGCCTCGGACACGACAAAGCTTTCTTT. Amino acid sequence: CASSLGHDKAFF.

This clone occurred a few times. CDR3 sequence reads: CASSTADRDGYEQYF. The CDR3 bases are TGTGCCAGCAGTACCGCGGACAGGGACGGATACGAGCAGTACTTC. The chain uses TRBV6-6 and TRBJ2-7, with 8 bases matching TRBD1. In germline, CDR1 is MNHNY, CDR2 SVGAGI (reference sequence). J gave up 4 bases and V 5 bases, and 10 bases lay outside the gene matches. The CDR3 contains 15 residues.

The chain combines TRBV5-4 with TRBJ2-3, with 10 bases lining up with TRBD2. The CDR3 contains 14 residues. The ends lost 5 bases at V and 4 bases at J; junction bases unmatched: 4. The V gene's germline CDR1 is SGHNT and CDR2 YYREEE (reference sequence). The CDR3: CASRSGGAADTQYF. CDR3 in DNA: TGTGCCAGCAGAAGCGGGGGGGCCGCAGATACGCAGTATTTT.

The chain employs TRBV4-3 and TRBJ1-5; D possibly corresponds to TRBD1 (5 bases). Trimming removed 3 bases at V and 7 bases at J, with 25 bases between. CDR3 length: 18 residues. Per the germline V gene, CDR1 is LGHNA and CDR2 is YSLEER. The DNA of the CDR3 is TGCGCCAGCAGCCAGGGACCCTATCCACCCGAAGCGGGCCAGCCCCAGCATTTT. The encoded protein is CASSQGPYPPEAGQPQHF.

The rearrangement uses TRBV5-6 and TRBJ1-2, with TRBD1 matching 8 bases. CDR1 is SGHDT and CDR2 is YYEEEE in the germline V gene. J lost 3 bases, V lost 4 bases, and 11 bases had no gene match. There are 16 residues in the CDR3. The DNA of the CDR3 is TGTGCCAGCAGCCCCCCAGGGGCAGGGGGCCACTATGGCTACACCTTC. Translation: CASSPPGAGGHYGYTF.

J is TRBJ1-5 and V is TRBV5-6; D not resolved. Germline lookup yields CDR1 SGHDT and CDR2 YYEEEE. With 1 base removed from V and 7 bases from J, the gap between germline ends came to 9 bases. CDR3 length: 13 amino acids. The CDR3, as DNA: TGTGCCAGCAGCTTGAGGCGGCTGCAGCCCCAGCATTTT. It yields the protein CASSLRRLQPQHF.

This clone was seen a handful of times. The chain employs TRBV29-1 and TRBJ2-5; TRBD2 aligns across 11 bases. Losses at the gene ends were 6 bases for V and 5 bases for J; bases not matched to a gene: 5. The CDR3 has 13 residues. Germline V gives CDR1 SQVTM, CDR2 ANQGSEA. The CDR3 bases are TGCAGCGTCTCTAGCGGGAGGTGGGAGACCCAGTACTTC. Protein product: CSVSSGRWETQYF.

The chain links TRBV5-4 to TRBJ2-1, with 7 bases lining up with TRBD2. This CDR3 comprises 15 residues. The germline V gene has CDR1 SGHNT and CDR2 YYREEE (reference sequence). The V gene end was trimmed by 5 bases and the J gene end by 9 bases; junction bases not matched to a gene: 14. The CDR3 nucleotides read TGTGCCAGCAGTCTCCGGGACTATTCGGGGGGTGAGCAGTTCTTC. It encodes CASSLRDYSGGEQFF.

This chain joins TRBV5-1 and TRBJ2-3; TRBD1 agrees at 9 bases. The germline V gene has CDR1 SGHRS and CDR2 YFSETQ. The CDR3 extends over 15 amino acids. Germline trimming cut 4 bases from V and 2 bases from J; bases unmatched to any gene: 5. The CDR3 DNA reads as TGCGCCAGCAGCCTAGGGACAGGGTTCACAGATACGCAGTATTTT. Translation: CASSLGTGFTDTQYF.

V gene TRBV7-9 combines with J gene TRBJ1-6; no clear D. This CDR3 has 15 residues. Trimming removed 3 bases from V and 2 bases from J, with 8 bases in between. The germline V gene has CDR1 SEHNR and CDR2 FQNEAQ (reference sequence). This chain's CDR3 is CASSLTSTYNSPLHF. The CDR3 DNA follows: TGTGCCAGCAGCTTGACAAGTACCTATAATTCACCCCTCCACTTT.

The gene calls are TRBV23-1 and TRBJ2-7, with D unresolved. TRBV23-1 counts as an open reading frame of uncertain function. The ends were cut back, 2 bases at V and 0 bases at J, with 17 bases in the middle. The CDR3 is 17 amino acids. CDR3 nucleotide sequence: TGCGCCAGCAGTCAACCCCCGGTGGAGAGGAGCTCCTACGAGCAGTACTTC. Translating gives CASSQPPVERSSYEQYF.

Only one count was recorded for this clone. This sequence joins TRBV7-9 and TRBJ1-1, with 7 bases fitting TRBD1. J was trimmed by 3 bases and V by 5 bases; bases with no gene match: 12. The CDR3 covers 16 residues. Per germline, CDR1 SEHNR and CDR2 FQNEAQ (reference sequence). The CDR3 DNA is TGTGCCAGCAGCCCCCTACAGGGGATGGGTGACACTGAAGCTTTCTTT. Amino acids: CASSPLQGMGDTEAFF.

This clone was recorded a few times. The rearrangement uses TRBV10-2 and TRBJ1-1, with TRBD1 matching 7 bases. The CDR3 is made up of 13 amino acids. Germline V gene lookup returns CDR1 WSHSY and CDR2 SAAADI. V lost 8 bases to trimming and J lost 4 bases; unmatched junction nucleotides: 7. The CDR3 reads CASSRQGATEAFF. CDR3 nucleotides: TGCGCCAGCTCTAGACAGGGCGCCACTGAAGCTTTCTTT.

This clone was seen once. The chain joins TRBV27 to TRBJ1-2; tentative D call: TRBD1 (5 bases). V lost 9 bases to trimming and J lost 4 bases, with 21 bases between them. Germline loops: CDR1 MNHEY, CDR2 SMNVEV (reference sequence). CDR3 length equals 15 residues. The CDR3 reads CASGREVLPAYGYTF. The CDR3 DNA reads as TGTGCCAGTGGCAGGGAAGTCCTCCCTGCCTATGGCTACACCTTC.

This clone was counted between two and nine times. V gene TRBV7-2 combines with J gene TRBJ2-5; 12 bases are a match to TRBD1. This CDR3 comprises 17 residues. Germline-derived CDR1 and CDR2 are SGHTA and FQGNSA. Trimming at V came to 1 base and at J to 2 bases, leaving 5 bases not matched to a gene. The CDR3 coding sequence is TGTGCCAGCAGCTTAGTGGGACAGGGGGCCGTTCAAGAGACCCAGTACTTC. Translation: CASSLVGQGAVQETQYF.

The chain uses TRBV18 and TRBJ2-7; D is possibly TRBD1 (6 bases). Trimming removed 2 bases at V and 3 bases at J, with 14 bases between. The germline CDR1 and CDR2 sequences are KGHSH and LQKENI. CDR3 length equals 15 residues. The CDR3 coding sequence is TGTGCCAGCTCACCAAGCAGCGGACAGATCTACGAGCAGTACTTC. This codes for CASSPSSGQIYEQYF.

V and J are TRBV6-1 and TRBJ2-7; 8 positions agree with TRBD2. Germline loops: CDR1 MNHNS, CDR2 SASEGT. V was clipped by 3 bases and J by 6 bases; unmatched bases: 7. CDR3 length equals 14 residues. DNA of the CDR3: TGTGCCAGCAGTGATCCCGGACTAGCTCCCGAGCAGTACTTC. Protein: CASSDPGLAPEQYF.

This clone has a handful of counts. The chain couples TRBV2 to TRBJ2-7; possibly TRBD1 for D (7 bases). The CDR3 consists of 13 residues. Germline CDR1 and CDR2: SNHLY and FYNNEI. The ends were cut back, 11 bases at V and 0 bases at J, with 14 bases in the middle. The CDR3 sequence: CAGGTVFSYEQYF. The DNA for the CDR3 is TGTGCCGGGGGGACAGTCTTCTCCTACGAGCAGTACTTC.

This clone was picked up one time. V is TRBV2 and J is TRBJ2-7; TRBD1 matches 8 bases. The V and J ends lost 2 bases and 5 bases, in that order; junction bases with no gene match: 8. CDR3 length: 15 amino acids. Germline V lookup: CDR1 SNHLY, CDR2 FYNNEI. This CDR3 is CASSENWTGNHEQYF. The CDR3, as DNA: TGTGCCAGCAGTGAAAACTGGACAGGGAACCACGAGCAGTACTTC.

The J gene is TRBJ1-3, the V gene TRBV5-1; no firm D call. This CDR3 is 15 amino acids long. Trimming took off 4 bases at V and 0 bases at J, with 11 bases between the two ends. CDR1 is SGHRS and CDR2 is YFSETQ in the germline V gene. The CDR3 here is CASSQTAASGNTIYF. Here the CDR3 DNA reads TGCGCCAGCAGCCAAACGGCGGCCTCTGGAAACACCATATATTTT.

This clone was seen only a few times. The rearrangement uses TRBV27 and TRBJ1-3; D may be TRBD1 (5 bases). V lost 5 bases to trimming and J lost 4 bases, with 12 bases between them. This CDR3 is built from 14 residues. CDR1 is MNHEY and CDR2 is SMNVEV in the germline V gene (reference sequence). The CDR3 nucleotides are TGTGCCAGCAGTCGCGCAGGGTCAGGAAACACCATATATTTT. Amino acid sequence: CASSRAGSGNTIYF.

The chain links TRBV28 to TRBJ2-7, with 7 bases that match TRBD2. The CDR3 consists of 14 residues. Unmatched junction bases numbered 10, after V lost 6 bases and J lost 5 bases. Germline V gene lookup returns CDR1 MDHEN and CDR2 SYDVKM. CDR3 sequence: CASSSRGGTHEQYF. DNA for the CDR3: TGTGCCAGCAGCTCACGGGGAGGGACCCACGAGCAGTACTTC.

This chain joins TRBV30 and TRBJ1-5; D possibly corresponds to TRBD1 (5 bases). CDR1 is GTSNPN, CDR2 SVGIG, per germline (reference sequence). The CDR3 is 20 amino acids. Trimming left V 2 bases short and J 0 bases short, with 26 bases between. CDR3 sequence (DNA): TGTGCCTGGAGTCGAGGGTTGGGGGGGTCCACCGGTTATAGCAATCAGCCCCAGCATTTT. It is translated as CAWSRGLGGSTGYSNQPQHF.

This clone came up a few times. The rearrangement uses TRBV4-3 and TRBJ1-2; a possible D gene is TRBD1 (5 bases). Germline V gene data show CDR1 as LGHNA and CDR2 as YSLEER. The CDR3 spans 16 residues. V gave up 1 base and J gave up 0 bases, with 12 bases separating them. DNA for the CDR3: TGCGCCAGCAGCCAAGGGGGGGTTTACTCTAACTATGGCTACACCTTC. It specifies CASSQGGVYSNYGYTF.

The chain carries TRBV16 and TRBJ1-2; TRBD1 agrees at 12 bases. The germline V gene has CDR1 KGHSY and CDR2 FQNENV. The CDR3 is made up of 16 amino acids. Losses at the gene ends were 4 bases for V and 2 bases for J; bases not matched to a gene: 5. CDR3 nucleotides: TGTGCCAGCAGCCTAAGCGGGACAGGGGGCAACTATGGCTACACCTTC. Its protein is CASSLSGTGGNYGYTF. The entire variable domain, with the rest obtained from reference TRBV16 and TRBJ1-2, is as follows: GEEVAQTPKHLVRGEGQKAKLYCAPIKGHSYVFWYQQVLKNEFKFLISFQNENVFDETGMPKERFSAKCLPNSPCSLEIQATKLEDSAVYFCASSLSGTGGNYGYTFGSGTRLTVV.

The chain employs TRBV6-4 and TRBJ2-7; TRBD1 is a possible D gene (6 bases). The CDR3 spans 18 residues. V lost 4 bases and J 0 bases, leaving 22 bases between the germline ends. In germline, CDR1 is MRHNA, CDR2 SNTAGT. The CDR3 DNA sequence: TGTGCCAGCAGTGTGCCCGCGTCAGACAGGCCACCCTCCTACGAGCAGTACTTC. It encodes CASSVPASDRPPSYEQYF.

This chain links TRBV4-3 with TRBJ2-2; weak D call: TRBD1 (6 bases). The germline CDR1 and CDR2 sequences are LGHNA and YSLEER. V shed 2 bases and J shed 6 bases, with 10 bases lying between them. The CDR3 covers 14 residues. CDR3 in DNA: TGCGCCAGCAGCCAACAACAGGGTCCCGGGGAGCTGTTTTTT. Protein: CASSQQQGPGELFF.